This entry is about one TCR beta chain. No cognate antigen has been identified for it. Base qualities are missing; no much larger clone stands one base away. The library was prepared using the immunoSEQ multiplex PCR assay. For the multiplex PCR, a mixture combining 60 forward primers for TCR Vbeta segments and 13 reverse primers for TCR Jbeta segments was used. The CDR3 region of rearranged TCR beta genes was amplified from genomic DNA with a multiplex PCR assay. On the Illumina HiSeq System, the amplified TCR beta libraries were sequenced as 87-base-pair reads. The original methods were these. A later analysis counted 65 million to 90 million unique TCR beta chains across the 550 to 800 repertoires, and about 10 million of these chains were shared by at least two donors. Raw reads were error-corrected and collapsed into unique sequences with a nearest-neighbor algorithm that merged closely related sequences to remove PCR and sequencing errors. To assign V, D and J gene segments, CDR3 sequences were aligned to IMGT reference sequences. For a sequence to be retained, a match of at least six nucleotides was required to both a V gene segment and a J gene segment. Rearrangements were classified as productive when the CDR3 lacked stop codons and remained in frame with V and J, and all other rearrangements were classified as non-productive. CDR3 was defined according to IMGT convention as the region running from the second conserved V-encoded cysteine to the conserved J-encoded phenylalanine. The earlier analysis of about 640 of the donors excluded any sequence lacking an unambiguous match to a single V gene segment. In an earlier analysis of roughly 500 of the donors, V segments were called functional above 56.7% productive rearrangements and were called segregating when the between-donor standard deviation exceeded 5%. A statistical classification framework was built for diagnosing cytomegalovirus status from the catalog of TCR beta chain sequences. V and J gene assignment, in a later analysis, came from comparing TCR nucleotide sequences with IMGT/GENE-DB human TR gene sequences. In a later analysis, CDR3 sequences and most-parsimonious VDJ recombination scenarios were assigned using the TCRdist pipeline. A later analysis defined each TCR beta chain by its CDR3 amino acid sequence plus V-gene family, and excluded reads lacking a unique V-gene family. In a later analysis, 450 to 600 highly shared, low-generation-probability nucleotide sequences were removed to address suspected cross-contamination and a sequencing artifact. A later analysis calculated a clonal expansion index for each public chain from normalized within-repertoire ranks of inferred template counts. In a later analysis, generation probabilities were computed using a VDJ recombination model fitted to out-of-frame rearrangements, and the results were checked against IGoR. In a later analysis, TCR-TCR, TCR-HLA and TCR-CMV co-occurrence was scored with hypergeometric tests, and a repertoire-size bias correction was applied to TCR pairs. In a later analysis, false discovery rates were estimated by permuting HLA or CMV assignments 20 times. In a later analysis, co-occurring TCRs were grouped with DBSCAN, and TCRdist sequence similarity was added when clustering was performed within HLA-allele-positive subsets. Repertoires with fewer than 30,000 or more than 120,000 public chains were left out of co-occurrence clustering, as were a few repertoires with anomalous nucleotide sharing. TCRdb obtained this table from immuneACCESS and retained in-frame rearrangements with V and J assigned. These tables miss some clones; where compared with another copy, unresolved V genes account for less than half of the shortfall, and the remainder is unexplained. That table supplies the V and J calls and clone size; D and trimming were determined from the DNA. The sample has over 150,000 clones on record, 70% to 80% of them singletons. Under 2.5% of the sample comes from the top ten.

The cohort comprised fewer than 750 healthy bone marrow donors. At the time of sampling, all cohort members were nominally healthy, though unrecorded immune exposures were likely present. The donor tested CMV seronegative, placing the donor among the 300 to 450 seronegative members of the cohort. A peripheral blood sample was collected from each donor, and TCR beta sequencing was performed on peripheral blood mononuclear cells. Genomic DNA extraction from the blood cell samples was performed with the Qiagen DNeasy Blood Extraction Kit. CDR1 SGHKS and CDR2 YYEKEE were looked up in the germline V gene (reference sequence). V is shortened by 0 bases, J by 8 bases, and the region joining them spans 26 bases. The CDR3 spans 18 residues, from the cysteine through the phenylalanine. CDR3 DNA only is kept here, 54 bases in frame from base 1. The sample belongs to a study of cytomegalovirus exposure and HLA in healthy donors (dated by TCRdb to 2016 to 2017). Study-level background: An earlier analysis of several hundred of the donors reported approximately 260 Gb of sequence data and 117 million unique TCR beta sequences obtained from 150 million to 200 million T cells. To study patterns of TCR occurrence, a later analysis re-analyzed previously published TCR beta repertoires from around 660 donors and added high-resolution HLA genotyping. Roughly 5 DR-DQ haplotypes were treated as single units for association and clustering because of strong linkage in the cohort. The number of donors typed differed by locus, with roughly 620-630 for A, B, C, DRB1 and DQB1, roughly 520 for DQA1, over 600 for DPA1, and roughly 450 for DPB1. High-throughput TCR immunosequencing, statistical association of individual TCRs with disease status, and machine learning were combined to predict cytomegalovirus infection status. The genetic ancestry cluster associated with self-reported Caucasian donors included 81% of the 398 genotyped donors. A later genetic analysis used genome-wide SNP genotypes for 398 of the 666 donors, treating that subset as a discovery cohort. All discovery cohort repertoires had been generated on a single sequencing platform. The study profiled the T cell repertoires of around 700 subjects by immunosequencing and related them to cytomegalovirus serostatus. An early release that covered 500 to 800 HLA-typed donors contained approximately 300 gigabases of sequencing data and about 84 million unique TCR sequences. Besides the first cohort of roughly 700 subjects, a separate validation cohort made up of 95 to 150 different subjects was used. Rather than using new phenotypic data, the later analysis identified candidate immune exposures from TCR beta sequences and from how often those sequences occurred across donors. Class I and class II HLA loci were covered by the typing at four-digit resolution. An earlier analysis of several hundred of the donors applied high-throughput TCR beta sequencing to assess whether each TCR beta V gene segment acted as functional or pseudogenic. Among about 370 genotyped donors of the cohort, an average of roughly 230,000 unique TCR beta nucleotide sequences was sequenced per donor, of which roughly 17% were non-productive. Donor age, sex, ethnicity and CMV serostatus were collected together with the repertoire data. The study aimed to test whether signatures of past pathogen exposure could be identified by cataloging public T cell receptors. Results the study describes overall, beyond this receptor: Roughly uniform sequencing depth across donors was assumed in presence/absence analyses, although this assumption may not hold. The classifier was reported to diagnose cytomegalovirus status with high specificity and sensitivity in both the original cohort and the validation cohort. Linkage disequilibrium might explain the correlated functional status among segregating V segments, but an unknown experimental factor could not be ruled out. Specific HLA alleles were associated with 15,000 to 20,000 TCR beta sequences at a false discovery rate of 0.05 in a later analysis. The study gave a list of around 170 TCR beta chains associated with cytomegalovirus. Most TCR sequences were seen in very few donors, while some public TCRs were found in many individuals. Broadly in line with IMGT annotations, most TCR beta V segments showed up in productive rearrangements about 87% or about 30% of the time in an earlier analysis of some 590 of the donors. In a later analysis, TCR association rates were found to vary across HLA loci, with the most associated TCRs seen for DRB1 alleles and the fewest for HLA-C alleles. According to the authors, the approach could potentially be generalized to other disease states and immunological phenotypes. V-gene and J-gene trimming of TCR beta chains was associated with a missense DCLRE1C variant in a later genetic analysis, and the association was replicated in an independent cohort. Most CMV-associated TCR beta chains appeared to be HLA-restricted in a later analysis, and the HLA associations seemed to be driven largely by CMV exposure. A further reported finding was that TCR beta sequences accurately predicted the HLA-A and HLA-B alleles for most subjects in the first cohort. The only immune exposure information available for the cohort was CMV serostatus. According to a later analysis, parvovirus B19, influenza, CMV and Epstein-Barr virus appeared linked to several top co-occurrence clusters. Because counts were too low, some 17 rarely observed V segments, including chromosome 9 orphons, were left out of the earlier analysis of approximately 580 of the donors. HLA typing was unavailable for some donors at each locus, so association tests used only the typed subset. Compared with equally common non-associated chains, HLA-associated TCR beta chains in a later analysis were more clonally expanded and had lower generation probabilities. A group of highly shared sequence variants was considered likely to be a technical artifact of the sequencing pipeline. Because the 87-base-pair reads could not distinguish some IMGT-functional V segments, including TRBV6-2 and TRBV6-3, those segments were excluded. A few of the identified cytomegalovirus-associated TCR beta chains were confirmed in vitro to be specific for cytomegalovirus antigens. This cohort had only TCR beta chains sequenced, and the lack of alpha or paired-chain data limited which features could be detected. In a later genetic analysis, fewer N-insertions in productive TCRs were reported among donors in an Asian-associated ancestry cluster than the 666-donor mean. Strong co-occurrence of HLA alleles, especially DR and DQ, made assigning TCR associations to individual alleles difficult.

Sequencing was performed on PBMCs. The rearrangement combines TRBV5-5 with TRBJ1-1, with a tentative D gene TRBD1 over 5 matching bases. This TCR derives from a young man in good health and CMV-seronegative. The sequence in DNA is TGTGCCAGCAGCTTGGTAGGGCCTGCAGCCCTGACAGAAGGCGAAGCTTTCTTT. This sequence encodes CASSLVGPAALTEGEAFF.